This T cell receptor beta chain is drawn from a study of vaccination effects on CD4 cells after COVID-19. Profiling relied on immunoSEQ multiplex PCR, and the TCRdb table lists in-frame clones only, not all of them. The sample holds 55,000 or so clones, around 82% seen once. To note about this clone: Its cognate antigen is unknown.

V trimming: 4 bases; J trimming: 4 bases; junction bases outside the gene matches: 7. Looked up from germline, CDR1 is SGDLS and CDR2 is YYNGEE. This CDR3 contains 15 residues. Before sequencing took place, the ViraFEST assay used viral peptide pools to expand antigen-specific CD4+ T cells. Isolating CD4+ T cells followed less than 11 days of culture. According to PCR results, the person was infected with SARS-CoV-2 between March and December 2020. This clonotype was obtained from a human donor who had a prior SARS-CoV-2 infection. The rearrangement links TRBV9 to TRBJ2-3, with 9 bases matching TRBD2. Here the sequenced sample was CD4+ T cells from PBMCs cultured with HIV peptides, taken before COVID-19 vaccination. The subset was: HIV-1 Nef peptide pool negative control/reference culture. CDR3 bases: TGTGCCAGCAGCTTTAGCGGGGGAGGCTCAGATACGCAGTATTTT. Amino acids: CASSFSGGGSDTQYF.